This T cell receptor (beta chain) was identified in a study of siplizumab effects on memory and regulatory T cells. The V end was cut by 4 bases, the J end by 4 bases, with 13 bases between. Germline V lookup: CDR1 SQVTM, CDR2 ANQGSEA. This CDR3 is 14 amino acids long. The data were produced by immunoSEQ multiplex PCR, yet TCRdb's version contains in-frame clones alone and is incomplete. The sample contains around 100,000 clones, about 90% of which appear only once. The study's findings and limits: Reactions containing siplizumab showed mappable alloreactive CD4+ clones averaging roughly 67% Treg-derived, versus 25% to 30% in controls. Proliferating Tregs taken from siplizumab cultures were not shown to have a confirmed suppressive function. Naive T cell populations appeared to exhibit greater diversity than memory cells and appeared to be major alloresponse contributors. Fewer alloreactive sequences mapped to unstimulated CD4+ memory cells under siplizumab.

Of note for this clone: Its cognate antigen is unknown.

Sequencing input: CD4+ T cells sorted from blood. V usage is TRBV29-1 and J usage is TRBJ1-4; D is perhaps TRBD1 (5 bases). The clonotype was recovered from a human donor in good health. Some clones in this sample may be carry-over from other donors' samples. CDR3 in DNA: TGCAGCGTTGGTGGCCAGGGAAGTAATGAAAAACTGTTTTTT. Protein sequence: CSVGGQGSNEKLFF.